What follows are 14 T cell receptor beta chains derived from one specimen sequenced in a study of regulatory T cells in long-lasting Graves disease. Time point indicated: persistent/refractory GD, antithyroid drugs over 5 years with positive TRAb. PBMC RNA was the source of the TCR library. Assembly of TCR beta libraries relied on iRepertoire HTBI primers together with Arm-PCR of CDR3 regions. TCRdb re-called the multiplex PCR reads through MiXCR, storing one row per CDR3 protein. The data contain about 420,000 distinct CDR3 sequences, about a quarter of them singletons. The material was peripheral blood mononuclear cells (PBMCs), obtained when the disease was refractory, from a patient treated with antithyroid drugs. The receptors were sampled from a female donor with Graves disease.

The CDR3 DNA follows: TGCGCCAGCAGCTCGAGGGGGGGGACAGTTTACGAGCAGTACTTC. Encoded protein: CASSSRGGTVYEQYF. The chain employs TRBV5-1 and TRBJ2-7; D might be TRBD1 or TRBD2, each matching 7 bases. The germline V gene has CDR1 SGHRS and CDR2 YFSETQ. The CDR3 spans 15 residues. V was pared by 3 bases and J by 4 bases, with 17 bases between.

The chain is built from TRBV7-2 and TRBJ1-5, with D possibly matching TRBD1 (5 bases). Trimming cost V 6 bases and J 7 bases, with 10 bases left between them. The germline CDR1 and CDR2 sequences are SGHTA and FQGNSA. CDR3 length equals 12 residues. CDR3 in amino acids: CASRGERQPQHF. The CDR3 coding sequence is TGTGCCAGCAGGGGGGAACGGCAGCCCCAGCATTTT.

The rearrangement joins TRBV6-1 to TRBJ2-1, with 8 bases that match TRBD2. Germline CDR1 MNHNS, CDR2 SASEGT. The V segment lost 6 bases and the J segment 7 bases; nucleotides outside the gene matches: 5. The length of the CDR3 is 13 residues. CDR3 sequence (DNA): TGTGCCAGCAGGAGCGGGAGTCGGAATGAGCAGTTCTTC. Translated, it gives CASRSGSRNEQFF.

Regarding this clonotype: The junction differs from germline at one of its ends, possibly a read error. The chain links TRBV18 to TRBJ1-1; no firm D call. The germline V gene has CDR1 KGHSH and CDR2 LQKENI. The CDR3 has 14 amino acids. CDR3 region: CVSSLRGQDTEAFF. As DNA, the CDR3 is TGTGTCAGCTCTCTTCGAGGCCAGGACACTGAAGCTTTCTTT.

This clonotype has a handful of counts. This chain uses TRBV12-3 or TRBV12-4 with TRBJ2-3; D is ambiguous. The CDR3 runs 14 residues. V dropped 3 bases and J dropped 0 bases, with 7 bases sitting between them. This CDR3 reads CASSLVASTDTQYF. In DNA, the CDR3 is TGTGCCAGCAGTTTGGTGGCTAGCACAGATACGCAGTATTTT.

This clonotype was seen at least ten times. The rearrangement uses TRBV20-1 and TRBJ2-6; possibly TRBD2 for D (5 bases). V was cut by 2 bases and J by 0 bases, with 20 bases left in between. Germline-derived CDR1 and CDR2 are DFQATT and SNEGSKA (reference sequence). This CDR3 has 19 residues. The CDR3 DNA sequence: TGCAGTGCTAGACTCCCAGGAGGTACCGGGTCCTCTGGGGCCAACGTCCTGACTTTC. As protein: CSARLPGGTGSSGANVLTF.

The chain carries TRBV19 and TRBJ2-7; the match to TRBD2 covers 14 bases. CDR3 length equals 15 residues. V gave up 9 bases and J gave up 5 bases; unmatched junction bases: 9. Germline V gives CDR1 LNHDA, CDR2 SQIVND (reference sequence). The CDR3 loop reads CASTLGTSGSDEQYF. The CDR3, as DNA: TGTGCCAGCACGCTAGGGACTAGCGGGAGCGACGAGCAGTACTTC.

This clonotype was seen more than once but under ten times. The rearrangement joins TRBV19 to TRBJ1-1; D is undetermined. The V gene lost 2 bases and the J gene lost 4 bases, with 8 bases spanning the gap. This CDR3 has 13 residues. The germline gives CDR1 LNHDA, CDR2 SQIVND (reference sequence). CDR3 coding DNA: TGTGCCAGTAGTATAATCTTGGGCACTGAAGCTTTCTTT. Protein: CASSIILGTEAFF.

This clonotype occurred many times. J is TRBJ1-2 and V is TRBV2; D ambiguous. The CDR3 extends over 16 amino acids. Germline CDR1 reads SNHLY; CDR2 reads FYNNEI. Trimming took 0 bases from V and 3 from J, leaving 14 bases between them. DNA of the CDR3: TGTGCCAGCAGTGAAGCCGTAACGGGAACCGACTATGGCTACACCTTC. Translation: CASSEAVTGTDYGYTF. Variable domain in full (rest from reference TRBV2 and TRBJ1-2): EPEVTQTPSHQVTQMGQEVILRCVPISNHLYFYWYRQILGQKVEFLVSFYNNEISEKSEIFDDQFSVERPDGSNFTLKIRSTKLEDSAMYFCASSEAVTGTDYGYTFGSGTRLTVV.

For this clonotype: It is likely a read error, because the conserved phenylalanine at the end of the CDR3 is missing. The chain uses TRBV5-1 and TRBJ2-2; D unresolved. The CDR3 length is 13 residues. Trimming pared 6 bases from V and 4 bases from J, leaving 10 bases between. Germline lookup yields CDR1 SGHRS and CDR2 YFSETQ. The CDR3 DNA reads as TGCGCCAGCAACCTAGGGCGCACCGGGGAGCTGTTTCTT. Translated: CASNLGRTGELFL.

The CDR3 loop is CASRSNRGRRPETQYF. The CDR3 DNA follows: TGTGCCAGCAGGAGTAACAGGGGGCGGCGGCCGGAGACCCAGTACTTC. This chain uses TRBV7-6 with TRBJ2-5; 9 bases match TRBD1. Germline loops: CDR1 SGHVS, CDR2 FNYEAQ. The CDR3 is 16 amino acids. V lost 6 bases and J lost 5; bases outside the gene matches: 13.

Only a few counts were recorded for this clonotype. J is TRBJ1-2 and V is TRBV7-2, with 7 bases aligning to TRBD1. Germline V lookup: CDR1 SGHTA, CDR2 FQGNSA. The J segment lost 2 bases and the V segment lost 5 bases, leaving 5 bases of the junction unmatched. This CDR3 has 14 amino acids. The CDR3 protein is CASSPDRRNYGYTF. The CDR3 DNA sequence: TGTGCCAGCAGCCCGGACAGGCGAAACTATGGCTACACCTTC.

In nucleotides, the CDR3 is TGTGCCAGCAGTCCTAGCGGAGCTCACTACAATGAGCAGTTCTTC. This codes for CASSPSGAHYNEQFF. This sequence joins TRBV12-3 or TRBV12-4 and TRBJ2-1, with 7 bases fitting TRBD2. V trimming: 5 bases; J trimming: 3 bases; junction bases outside the gene matches: 7. This CDR3 spans 15 amino acids.

This clonotype is a singleton in its sample. A much larger clone lies a single base off, so this may be a read error. The V call is TRBV28, the J call TRBJ1-1; D is unresolved. The germline V gene encodes CDR1 MDHEN and CDR2 SYDVKM. CDR3 size: 13 residues. Trimming pared 6 bases from V and 4 bases from J, leaving 12 bases between. The CDR3 loop reads CASRSPPGTEAFF. CDR3 coding DNA: TGTGCCAGCAGATCTCCCCCCGGCACTGAAGCTTTCTTT.